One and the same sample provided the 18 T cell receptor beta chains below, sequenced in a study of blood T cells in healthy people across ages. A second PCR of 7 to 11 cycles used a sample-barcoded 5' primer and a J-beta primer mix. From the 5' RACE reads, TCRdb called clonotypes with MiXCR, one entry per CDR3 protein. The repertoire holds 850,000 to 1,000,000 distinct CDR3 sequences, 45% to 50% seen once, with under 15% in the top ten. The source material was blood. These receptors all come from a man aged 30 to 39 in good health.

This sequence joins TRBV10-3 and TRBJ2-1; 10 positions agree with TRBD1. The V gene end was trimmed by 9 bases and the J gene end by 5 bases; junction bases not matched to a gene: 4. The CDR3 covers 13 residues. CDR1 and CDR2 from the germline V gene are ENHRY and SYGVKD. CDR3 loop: CAIMGTGDNEQFF. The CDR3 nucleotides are TGTGCCATTATGGGGACAGGGGACAATGAGCAGTTCTTC.

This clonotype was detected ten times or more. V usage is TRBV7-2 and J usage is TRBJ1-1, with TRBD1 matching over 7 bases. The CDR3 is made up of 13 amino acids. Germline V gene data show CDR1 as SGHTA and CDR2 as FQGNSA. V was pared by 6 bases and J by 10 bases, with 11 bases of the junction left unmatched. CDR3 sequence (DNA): TGTGCCAGCAGTCCCCGACAGGGCGGGGTAGCTTTCTTT. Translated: CASSPRQGGVAFF.

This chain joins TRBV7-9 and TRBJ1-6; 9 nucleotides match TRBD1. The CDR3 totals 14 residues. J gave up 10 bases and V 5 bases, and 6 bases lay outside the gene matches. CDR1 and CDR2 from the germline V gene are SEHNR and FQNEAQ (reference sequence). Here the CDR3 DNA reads TGTGCCAGCAGCGTAGAAGGACAGGGGTCACCCCTCCACTTT. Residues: CASSVEGQGSPLHF.

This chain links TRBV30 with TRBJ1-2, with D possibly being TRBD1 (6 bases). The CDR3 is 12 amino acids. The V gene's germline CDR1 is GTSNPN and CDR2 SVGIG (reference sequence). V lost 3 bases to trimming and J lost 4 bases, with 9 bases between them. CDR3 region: CAWRGGSYGYTF. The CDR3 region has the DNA TGTGCCTGGAGGGGGGGCAGCTATGGCTACACCTTC.

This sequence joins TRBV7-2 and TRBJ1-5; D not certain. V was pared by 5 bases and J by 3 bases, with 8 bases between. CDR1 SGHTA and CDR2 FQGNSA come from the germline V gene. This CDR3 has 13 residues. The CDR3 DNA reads TGTGCCAGCAGCGCCTGGGACAATCAGCCCCAGCATTTT. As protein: CASSAWDNQPQHF.

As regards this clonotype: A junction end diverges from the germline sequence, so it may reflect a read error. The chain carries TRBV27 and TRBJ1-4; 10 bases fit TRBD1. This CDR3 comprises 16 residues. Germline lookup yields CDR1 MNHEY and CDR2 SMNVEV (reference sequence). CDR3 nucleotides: TGTGCCAGCAGTTCCTGGACAGGGGGGTCTAATGAAAAGCTGTTTTTT. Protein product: CASSSWTGGSNEKLFF.

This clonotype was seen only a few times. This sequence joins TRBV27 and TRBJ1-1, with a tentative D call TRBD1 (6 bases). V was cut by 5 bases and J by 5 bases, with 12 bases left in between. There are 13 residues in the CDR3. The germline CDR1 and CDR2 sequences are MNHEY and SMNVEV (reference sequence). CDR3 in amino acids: CASSSQGWTEAFF. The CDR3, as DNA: TGTGCCAGCAGTAGTCAGGGGTGGACTGAAGCTTTCTTT.

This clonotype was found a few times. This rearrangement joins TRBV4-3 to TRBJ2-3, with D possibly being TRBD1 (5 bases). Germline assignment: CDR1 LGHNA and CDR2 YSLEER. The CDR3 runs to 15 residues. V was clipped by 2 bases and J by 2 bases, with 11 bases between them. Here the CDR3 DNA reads TGCGCCAGCAGCCAAACCTGGGGCCTCACAGATACGCAGTATTTT. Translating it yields CASSQTWGLTDTQYF.

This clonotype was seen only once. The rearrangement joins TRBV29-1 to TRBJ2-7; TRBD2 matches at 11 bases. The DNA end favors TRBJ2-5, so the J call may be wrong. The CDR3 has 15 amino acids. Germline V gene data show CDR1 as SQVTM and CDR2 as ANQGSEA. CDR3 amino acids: CSVVQLAGDGETQYF. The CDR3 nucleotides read TGCAGCGTTGTACAACTAGCGGGGGACGGGGAGACCCAGTACTTC.

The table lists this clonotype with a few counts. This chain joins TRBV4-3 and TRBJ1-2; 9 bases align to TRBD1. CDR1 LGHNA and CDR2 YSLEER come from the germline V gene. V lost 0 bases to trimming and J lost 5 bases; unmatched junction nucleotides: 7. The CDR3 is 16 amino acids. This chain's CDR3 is CASSQDSLGQGYGYTF. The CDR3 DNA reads TGCGCCAGCAGCCAAGACTCCTTAGGACAGGGGTATGGCTACACCTTC.

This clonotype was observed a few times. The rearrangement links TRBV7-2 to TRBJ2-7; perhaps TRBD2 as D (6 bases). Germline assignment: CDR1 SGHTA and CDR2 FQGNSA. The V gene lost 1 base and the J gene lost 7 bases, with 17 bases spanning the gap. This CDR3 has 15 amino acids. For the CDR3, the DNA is TGTGCCAGCAGCTTAGAGCTCACCGCGGGGAGGGAGCAGTACTTC. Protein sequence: CASSLELTAGREQYF.

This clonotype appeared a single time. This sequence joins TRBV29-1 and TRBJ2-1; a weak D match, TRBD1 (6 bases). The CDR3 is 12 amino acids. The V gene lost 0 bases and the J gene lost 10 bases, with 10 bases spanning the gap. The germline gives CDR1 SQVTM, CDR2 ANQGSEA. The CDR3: CSVEDDGQEQFF. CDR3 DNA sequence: TGCAGCGTTGAAGACGACGGACAGGAGCAGTTCTTC.

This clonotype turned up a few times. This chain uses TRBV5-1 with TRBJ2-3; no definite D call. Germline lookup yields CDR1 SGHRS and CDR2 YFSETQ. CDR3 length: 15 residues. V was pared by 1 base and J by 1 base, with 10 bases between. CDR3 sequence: CASSLSQRGTDTQYF. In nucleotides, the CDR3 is TGCGCCAGCAGCTTGAGTCAGCGTGGCACAGATACGCAGTATTTT.

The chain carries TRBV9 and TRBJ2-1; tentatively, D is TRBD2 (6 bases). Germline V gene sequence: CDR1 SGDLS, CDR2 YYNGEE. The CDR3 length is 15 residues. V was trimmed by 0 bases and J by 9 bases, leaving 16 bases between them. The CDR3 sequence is CASSVVPGLGGEQFF. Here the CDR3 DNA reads TGTGCCAGCAGCGTAGTTCCGGGATTGGGGGGTGAGCAGTTCTTC.

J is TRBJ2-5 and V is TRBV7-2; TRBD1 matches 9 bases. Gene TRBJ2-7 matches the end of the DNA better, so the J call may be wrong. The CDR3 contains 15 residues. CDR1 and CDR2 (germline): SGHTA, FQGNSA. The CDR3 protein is CASSPEGQGSDEQYF. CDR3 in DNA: TGTGCCAGCAGCCCCGAGGGACAGGGTAGCGACGAGCAGTACTTC.

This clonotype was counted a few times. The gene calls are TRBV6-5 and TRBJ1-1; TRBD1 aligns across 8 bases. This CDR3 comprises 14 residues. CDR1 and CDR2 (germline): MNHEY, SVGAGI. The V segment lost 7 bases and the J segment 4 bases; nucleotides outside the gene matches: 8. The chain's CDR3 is CASTGQGLGTEAFF. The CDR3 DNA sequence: TGTGCCAGCACTGGACAGGGTTTGGGCACTGAAGCTTTCTTT.

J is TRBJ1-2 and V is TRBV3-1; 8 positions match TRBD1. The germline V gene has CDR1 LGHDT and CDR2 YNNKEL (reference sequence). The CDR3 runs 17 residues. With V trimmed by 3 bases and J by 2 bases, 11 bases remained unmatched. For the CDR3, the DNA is TGTGCCAGCAGCCATCTGACGACAGGGGCGTCAAACTATGGCTACACCTTC. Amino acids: CASSHLTTGASNYGYTF.

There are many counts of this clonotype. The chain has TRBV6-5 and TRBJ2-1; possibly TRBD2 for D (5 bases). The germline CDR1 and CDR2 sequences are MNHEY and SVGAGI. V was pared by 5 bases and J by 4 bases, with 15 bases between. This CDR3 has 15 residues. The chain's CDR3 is CASSRKTTLYNEQFF. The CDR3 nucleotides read TGTGCCAGCAGTAGGAAGACTACGCTTTACAATGAGCAGTTCTTC.